This T cell receptor beta chain was identified during a study of a mutant IDH1 vaccine in newly diagnosed glioma. Turning to the study itself: Commencement of vaccination occurred 4-6 weeks following radiotherapy alone, or concurrently with temozolomide cycles. Most had both radiotherapy and temozolomide beforehand; others had only one.

This CDR3 has 16 residues. Germline CDR1 reads LGHNA; CDR2 reads YNFKEQ. The ends were cut back, 0 bases at V and 2 bases at J, with 13 bases in the middle. With regard to this clone: The antigen is undetermined.

Time point denoted: week 35, safety follow-up. In the vaccine, a single dose held 300 ug of the mutant IDH1 20-mer peptide, along with topical imiquimod. The method was immunoSEQ multiplex PCR; TCRdb's version includes in-frame clones alone and lacks a portion of them. The table includes under 50,000 clones, 88% detected once. This TCR was sampled from a woman aged 40-49 years with glioma. Material: PBMCs, obtained from a glioma patient whose treatment included an IDH1 peptide vaccine. The genes are TRBV4-2 and TRBJ1-2, with D hard to call. The CDR3 nucleotides read TGTGCCAGCAGCCAAGACGGTCGGGCGGGGAACTATGGCTACACCTTC. Protein product: CASSQDGRAGNYGYTF.